This section outlines one T cell receptor beta chain sequence together with its context. This sample was taken from a study of blood T cell repertoires in COVID-19. Clones were read by immunoSEQ multiplex PCR, and TCRdb kept only the in-frame ones, dropping some. In the table there are about 270,000 clones, approximately 86% of which are singletons. The CDR3 runs 14 residues. Germline CDR1 is SGHTS and CDR2 is YDEGEE. The ends were cut back, 4 bases at V and 5 bases at J, with 15 bases in the middle. The rearrangement uses TRBV5-8 and TRBJ1-1; tentatively, D is TRBD1 (6 bases). Sequencing was done on a sample of peripheral blood. This sequence was found in a woman in her seventies with COVID-19, enrolled during active disease. CDR3 amino acids: CASSAYRAGTEAFF. CDR3 DNA: TGTGCCAGCAGCGCATACAGGGCAGGAACTGAAGCTTTCTTT. The full variable domain, its missing parts supplied by reference TRBV5-8 and TRBJ1-1, is EAGVTQSPTHLIKTRGQQATLRCSPISGHTSVYWYQQALGLGLQFLLWYDEGEERNRGNFPPRFSGRQFPNYSSELNVNALELEDSALYLCASSAYRAGTEAFFGQGTRLTVV.